A selection of T cell receptor beta chains follows, all from one sample in a study of CD8 T cells in Susac syndrome. TCRdb independently ran MiXCR on the immunoSEQ multiplex PCR reads; one entry per CDR3 protein. The repertoire holds under 200,000 distinct CDR3 sequences, 90% to 96% seen once, with around 0.092% in the top ten. Sequencing input: CD4+ T cells from PBMCs. These receptors came from a human donor with Susac syndrome. CDR3s include the opening cysteine and the closing phenylalanine or tryptophan. Fields, in order: V gene, J gene, clone size, D gene, CDR3 DNA, CDR3 protein. A D gene is named only where the DNA matches it firmly. Size is stated for part of the rows, as once, few or many counts, or as a class when the clone is expanded.

TRBV7-2,TRBJ1-2,-,-,TGTGCCAGCAGCTCGAGGCGGGACTATGGCTACACCTTC,CASSSRRDYGYTF
TRBV29-1,TRBJ2-3,-,TRBD2,TGCAGCGTTAAGGGACTAGCGGAGTACACAGATACGCAGTATTTT,CSVKGLAEYTDTQYF
TRBV30,TRBJ2-2,-,-,TGTGCCTGGAGTGTAAAGACCTACACCGGGGAGCTGTTTTTT,CAWSVKTYTGELFF
TRBV12-3/TRBV12-4,TRBJ2-1,-,-,TGTGCCAGCATGGGGGAGGGGGGGCCAAGGAACAATGAGCAGTTCTTC,CASMGEGGPRNNEQFF
TRBV30,TRBJ1-3,-,-,TGTGCCTGGAGTCCCCGGGAGTCTGGAAACACCATATATTTT,CAWSPRESGNTIYF
TRBV4-2,TRBJ2-3,-,-,TGTGCCAGCAGCCAGGGGAACAGGGTGGCCACAGATACGCAGTATTTT,CASSQGNRVATDTQYF
TRBV29-1,TRBJ1-1,-,-,TGCAGCGTTGAAGGGTTAAACACTGAAGCTTTCTTT,CSVEGLNTEAFF
TRBV7-9,TRBJ2-7,-,TRBD1,TGTGCCAGCAGTAGGACAGGGGATGCCTACGAGCAGTACTTC,CASSRTGDAYEQYF
TRBV18,TRBJ2-2,-,TRBD1,TGTGCCAGCTCACCACAACAGGGGGACACCGGGGAGCTGTTTTTT,CASSPQQGDTGELFF
TRBV20-1,TRBJ2-3,once,-,TGCAGTGCTAGAGGGGCCAGGGGGGTGAATTTTACAGATACGCAGTATTTT,CSARGARGVNFTDTQYF
TRBV30,TRBJ2-7,few,TRBD1,TGTGCCTGGACCGACAGGGCCTACGAGCAGTACTTC,CAWTDRAYEQYF
TRBV10-3,TRBJ2-5,-,TRBD2,TGTGCCATCAGTGGTCGACTAGCGGGGAAGACCCAGTACTTC,CAISGRLAGKTQYF
TRBV27,TRBJ2-7,-,-,TGTGCCAGCAGTTGGGGGTACGAGCAGTACTTC,CASSWGYEQYF
TRBV9,TRBJ1-2,-,-,TGTGCCAGCAGCGTAGGAACTAACTATGGCTACACCTTC,CASSVGTNYGYTF
TRBV27,TRBJ2-1,-,TRBD1,TGTGCCAGCAGTTTACAGGACAGGGGCAATGAGCAGTTCTTC,CASSLQDRGNEQFF